The 11 T cell receptor beta chains below all came from one sample that was sequenced in a study of tumor and adjacent non-tumor tissue in lung cancer. This sample's RNA came from whole unsorted tissue. TCRbeta libraries were built with three rounds of nested PCR, modified from ARM-PCR. TCRdb reprocessed the multiplex PCR reads with MiXCR, giving one entry per CDR3 protein. Of 200,000 to 250,000 distinct CDR3 sequences listed, 71% are singletons. The source material was lung tumor tissue. These TCRs come from a man in his 60s with non-small cell lung cancer.

Details on this clonotype: This may be a read error: a much more frequent sequence differs by one nucleotide. J is TRBJ1-1 and V is TRBV6-1; a possible D gene is TRBD1 (6 bases). Germline loops: CDR1 MNHNS, CDR2 SASEGT. The CDR3 extends over 15 amino acids. CDR3 nucleotide sequence: TGTGCCAGCAGTGTTGGGGGGCCGAGGAACATTGAAGCTTTCTTT. Its translation: CASSVGGPRNIEAFF.

The gene calls are TRBV12-3 or TRBV12-4 and TRBJ2-1, with D perhaps matching TRBD1 (6 bases). With 7 bases removed from V and 4 bases from J, the gap between germline ends came to 8 bases. The CDR3 runs to 12 residues. The CDR3 DNA reads as TGTGCCAGCATGGGGGCGTACAATGAGCAGTTCTTC. The encoded protein is CASMGAYNEQFF.

As for this clonotype: A much larger clone differs from this one at a single base, so this may be a read error. The chain links TRBV4-3 to TRBJ2-3; D remains unclear. The CDR3 sequence is 17 residues long. Per the germline V gene, CDR1 is LGHNA and CDR2 is YSLEER. In nucleotides, the CDR3 is TGCGCCAGCGGCCAAGCTCGTGGAAGTCCTACCACAGATACGCAGTATTTT. This translates into CASGQARGSPTTDTQYF.

As concerns this clonotype: A much more abundant neighbour one base away suggests this may be a read error. This rearrangement joins TRBV6-1 to TRBJ1-1; D may be TRBD1 (5 bases). Germline lookup yields CDR1 MNHNS and CDR2 SASEGT. The V gene lost 2 bases and the J gene lost 4 bases, with 11 bases spanning the gap. There are 14 residues in the CDR3. The CDR3 nucleotides are TGTGCCAGCAGTGAACCCAGGGTGATCACTGAAGCTTTCTTT. It codes for CASSEPRVITEAFF.

As regards this clonotype: Given a much more abundant clone one base away, this may be a read error. This chain connects TRBV20-1 to TRBJ2-5; D is undetermined. V lost 4 bases and J 0 bases, leaving 6 bases between the germline ends. The CDR3 is made up of 12 amino acids. Per germline, CDR1 DFQATT and CDR2 SNEGSKA (reference sequence). The CDR3 loop reads CSAIANQETQYF. The DNA for the CDR3 is TGCAGTGCTATCGCAAACCAAGAGACCCAGTACTTC.

Of note for this clonotype: An end of the junction does not agree with germline; a read error may underlie this. The V gene is TRBV11-2, the J gene TRBJ2-7; TRBD1 matches at 8 bases. Germline loops: CDR1 SGHAT, CDR2 FQNNGV. The CDR3 spans 17 residues. Written as DNA, the CDR3 is TGTCTCAGCAGCTTCCAGCCGGGACAGGTGAGCTCCTACGAGCAGTATTTC. Translating it yields CLSSFQPGQVSSYEQYF.

About this clonotype itself: A much larger clone sits a single nucleotide away, making a read error possible. The rearrangement joins TRBV29-1 to TRBJ2-2, with D hard to call. Between the trimmed V and J ends, which lost 6 bases and 1 base, there was a span of 12 bases. The CDR3 consists of 14 residues. Germline loops: CDR1 SQVTM, CDR2 ANQGSEA. DNA of the CDR3: TGCAGCGTCGGTACGTACATGAACACCGGGGAGCTGTTTTTT. Its translation: CSVGTYMNTGELFF.

On this clonotype: A much larger clone differs from this one at a single base, so this may be a read error. The chain links TRBV6-5 to TRBJ2-7, with TRBD2 matching 13 bases. The germline gives CDR1 MNHEY, CDR2 SVGAGI. V lost 2 bases, J lost 5 bases, and 0 bases stayed unmatched. The length of the CDR3 is 14 residues. The chain's CDR3 is CASSYGLAGDEQYF. The DNA of the CDR3 is TGTGCCAGCAGTTACGGACTAGCGGGAGACGAGCAGTACTTC.

As concerns this clonotype: Without the conserved terminal phenylalanine or tryptophan, this CDR3 likely stems from a read error. This chain uses TRBV4-1 with TRBJ2-6; D not certain. The CDR3 loop spans 17 amino acids. Germline V lookup: CDR1 MGHRA, CDR2 YSYEKL. V was cut by 0 bases and J by 1 base, with 10 bases left in between. The CDR3 DNA reads as TGCGCCAGCAGCCAAGAAGGAACGTCTTCTGGGGCCAACGTCCTGACTTTA. It is translated as CASSQEGTSSGANVLTL.

This clonotype was counted once. Relative to the germline gene, one junction end is altered; a read error may explain this. The rearrangement links TRBV4-2 to TRBJ2-3; TRBD2 aligns across 7 bases. The CDR3 spans 15 residues. The germline V gene has CDR1 LGHNA and CDR2 YNFKEQ. The CDR3 coding sequence is TGTGTCAGCAGCCAAGCAAGCGGGGAGGCACATACGCAGTATTTT. Translation: CVSSQASGEAHTQYF.

As concerns this clonotype: Given a much more abundant clone one base away, this may be a read error. This chain uses TRBV10-2 with TRBJ2-5, with a possible D match to TRBD1 (6 bases). The length of the CDR3 is 16 residues. The V end lost 6 bases, the J end lost 5 bases, and 22 bases lay between the germline ends. The germline CDR1 and CDR2 sequences are WSHSY and SAAADI. The CDR3 DNA is TGCGCCAGCAGCCCAAGCCTACAGGGATTGGGCGAGACCCAGTACTTC. The encoded protein is CASSPSLQGLGETQYF.